This T cell receptor beta chain appears in the sequencing data of a study of T cell clonality in common variable immunodeficiency (dated by TCRdb to 2014 to 2015). The full study reports these points: Healthy controls shared more TCRbeta clones with each other than CVID subjects shared among themselves (p < 0.0001). Correlations between repertoire features and clinical complications were limited by patient heterogeneity within the CVID cohort. Despite equal DNA input, controls averaged about 81,820 unique sequences per sample versus about 30,000 in CVID samples. Compared with healthy controls, CVID subjects showed increased TCRbeta clonality (t-test p = 0.018), a feature most characteristic of about a third of subjects. CVID TCRbeta sequences were reported to have fewer deletions and N-nucleotide insertions and to lack highly modified clones with 13 or more V deletions. It was noted by the authors that sequencing of the repertoires of T cell subpopulations would be needed to clarify the cause of the increased clonality in CVID.

Measured from the cysteine to the phenylalanine, the CDR3 is 14 residues long. Shown are 33 bases from within the CDR3, in frame from base 1. Trimming at the junction amounts to 0 bases on V and 8 bases on J, and the germline ends lie 12 bases apart. Taken from the germline V gene, the CDR1 and CDR2 loops are SGHRS and YFSETQ. CVID samples and control samples contributed equivalent amounts of genomic DNA as sequencing input. For every sample, a 60 bp segment covering the rearranged TCRbeta CDR3 region was amplified and then sequenced. TCRbeta amplification used the immunoSEQ assay, a bias-corrected multiplex PCR with high-throughput sequencing. On the study's bioinformatics: Every unique nucleotide sequence was considered a clone and was annotated with V, D and J genes, copy number and frequency. Sequences were labeled productive if in frame, and non-productive if out of frame or containing stop codons. Clonality was calculated from Shannon's entropy as previously described. The predicted amino acid sequences of productive clones were used to derive the mean CDR3 Kyte-Doolittle hydropathy. Hierarchical clustering of scaled V gene usage was performed with the R hclust function using Manhattan distance and complete linkage. Sharing of clones by CDR3 amino acid sequence was evaluated by resampling 12 repertoires per group over 100 rounds. The repertoires were searched for 65 to 80 published EBV-specific and roughly 240 published CMV-specific TCRbeta sequences. Two CVID samples that yielded fewer than 10,000 sequences were excluded from the analysis, so 42 CVID repertoires were retained. Drawn from immuneACCESS, this table holds only the in-frame rearrangements with V and J called that TCRdb kept. Clones are partly lost; checked studies trace under half to an unresolved V gene and leave the rest unexplained. The V and J calls and the clone size are those of that table, but D and trimming were determined from the DNA. Here the sample lists approximately 50,000 clones, none seen once only. In total, the top ten clones hold approximately 2% of the sample.

Predominantly Caucasian heritage was noted among both the CVID patients and the healthy controls. Heparinized peripheral whole blood samples of about 5 to 9 ml were obtained from each donor. Genomic DNA from adults with common variable immune deficiency (CVID) and from healthy adult controls was used for sequencing of TCRbeta CDR3 repertoires. A total of some 22 healthy adult volunteers (about 12 female and roughly ten male; age range roughly 23 to 70 years, mean age approximately 35) were included in the control group. To isolate peripheral blood mononuclear cells, diluted blood was subjected to density centrifugation over Hypaque 1077 or Ficoll-Paque. Genomic DNA was obtained from unsorted mononuclear cells using either Qiagen column purification or a centrifugation-based method. This clone was found many times. Its antigen target is currently unknown. The sequence runs out 3 residues before the end of the CDR3; the remainder is reconstructed from the germline J gene.

The sample comprised peripheral blood mononuclear cells. The V and J genes are TRBV5-1 and TRBJ2-1; the D element could tentatively be TRBD1 or TRBD2, as 5 bases agree for each. The origin of this receptor is a person aged 18-69 years in good health. The CDR3 in this case is CASSLVRGEYEQFF. CDR3 bases read: TGCGCCAGCAGCTTGGTGAGAGGGGAGTATGAG.